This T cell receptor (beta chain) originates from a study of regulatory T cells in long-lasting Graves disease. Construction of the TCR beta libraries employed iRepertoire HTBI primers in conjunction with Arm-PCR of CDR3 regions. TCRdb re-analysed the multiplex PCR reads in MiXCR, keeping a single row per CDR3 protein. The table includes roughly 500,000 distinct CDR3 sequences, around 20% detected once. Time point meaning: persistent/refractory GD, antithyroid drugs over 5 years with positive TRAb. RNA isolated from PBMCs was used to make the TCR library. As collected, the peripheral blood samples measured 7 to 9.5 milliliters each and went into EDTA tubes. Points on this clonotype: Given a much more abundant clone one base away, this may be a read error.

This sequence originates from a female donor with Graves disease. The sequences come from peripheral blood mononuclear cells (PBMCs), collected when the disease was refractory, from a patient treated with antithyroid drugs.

The CDR3 spells CAWSETGSTEAFF. CDR3 coding DNA: TGTGCCTGGAGTGAGACGGGCAGCACTGAAGCTTTCTTT. This chain connects TRBV30 to TRBJ1-1, with D hard to call. From germline, CDR1 is GTSNPN and CDR2 SVGIG (reference sequence). The V end was cut by 1 base, the J end by 4 bases, with 10 bases between. CDR3 length: 13 residues.